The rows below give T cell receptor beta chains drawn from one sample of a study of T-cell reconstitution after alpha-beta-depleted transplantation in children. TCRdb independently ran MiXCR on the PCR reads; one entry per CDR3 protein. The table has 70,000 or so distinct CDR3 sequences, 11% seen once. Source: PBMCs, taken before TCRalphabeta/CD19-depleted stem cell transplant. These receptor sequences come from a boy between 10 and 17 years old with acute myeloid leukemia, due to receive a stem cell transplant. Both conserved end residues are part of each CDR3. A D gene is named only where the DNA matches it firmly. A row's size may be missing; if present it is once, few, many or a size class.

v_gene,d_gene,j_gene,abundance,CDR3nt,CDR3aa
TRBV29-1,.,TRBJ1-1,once,TGCAGCGATTCGGGAAACACTGAAGCTTTCTTT,CSDSGNTEAFF
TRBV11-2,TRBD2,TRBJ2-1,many,TGTGCCAGCAGCCCAGTACCGGGGAAGCGGGGCAATGAGCAGTTCTTC,CASSPVPGKRGNEQFF
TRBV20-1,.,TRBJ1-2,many,TGCAGTGCTAGCCAGGGAGGGGATGGCTACACCTTC,CSASQGGDGYTF
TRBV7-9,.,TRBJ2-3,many,TGTGCCAGCAGCTTAGCGGGGGTTACAGATACGCAGTATTTT,CASSLAGVTDTQYF
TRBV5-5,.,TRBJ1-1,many,TGTGCCAGCAGCTTCTTGACGGTGAACACTGAAGCTTTCTTT,CASSFLTVNTEAFF
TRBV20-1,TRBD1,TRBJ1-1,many,TGCAGTGAACCCCGGACAGGGTCCACTGAAGCTTTCTTT,CSEPRTGSTEAFF
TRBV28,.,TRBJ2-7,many,TGTGCCAGCAGTTTAAGGCAGGGCTACGAGCAGTACTTC,CASSLRQGYEQYF
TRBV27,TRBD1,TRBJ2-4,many,TGTGCCAGCAGTCTCGACAGGGGAAACATTCAGTACTTC,CASSLDRGNIQYF
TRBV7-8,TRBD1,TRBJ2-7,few,TGTGCCAGCAGCGGTCCGGGACAGGCCGTTCACGAGCAGTACTTC,CASSGPGQAVHEQYF
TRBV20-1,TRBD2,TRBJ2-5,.,TGCAGTGCTAGTGGGGTAGCGGGAGTAGTAGAGACCCAGTACTTC,CSASGVAGVVETQYF
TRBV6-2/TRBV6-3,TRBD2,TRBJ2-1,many,TGTGCCAGCAGTTACTCGAGGACTAGCGGGTTCTCCTACAATGAGCAGTTCTTC,CASSYSRTSGFSYNEQFF
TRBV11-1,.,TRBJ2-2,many,TGTGCCAGCAGCCGCGACGGTTACACCGGGGAGCTGTTTTTT,CASSRDGYTGELFF
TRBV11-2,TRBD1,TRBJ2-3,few,TGTGCCAGCAGCTCGACAGGGAGAGGTACGCAGTATTTT,CASSSTGRGTQYF
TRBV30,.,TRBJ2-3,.,TGTGCCTGGAGTAGTGGTAGCACAGATACGCAGTATTTT,CAWSSGSTDTQYF
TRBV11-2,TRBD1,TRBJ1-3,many,TGTGCCAGCAGCTTCGTAGACAGGGGGCCTGGAAACACCATATATTTT,CASSFVDRGPGNTIYF
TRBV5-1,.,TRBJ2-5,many,TGCGCCAGCAGCTTGACGGCCAGGGAGACCCAGTACTTC,CASSLTARETQYF
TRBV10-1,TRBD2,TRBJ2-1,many,TGCGCCAGCAGCTCCGGGACTACTTACTACAATGAGCAGTTCTTC,CASSSGTTYYNEQFF
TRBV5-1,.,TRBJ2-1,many,TGCGCCAGCAGCTTGGAAGCCAGCTCCTACAATGAGCAGTTCTTC,CASSLEASSYNEQFF
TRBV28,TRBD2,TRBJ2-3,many,TGTGCCAGCAGTTTGTCCTTAATATTGCGGGAGAGCTTCACAGATACGCAGTATTTT,CASSLSLILRESFTDTQYF
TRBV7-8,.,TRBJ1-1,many,TGTGCCAGCAGCTTAACGGGGTCGTACACTGAAGCTTTCTTT,CASSLTGSYTEAFF
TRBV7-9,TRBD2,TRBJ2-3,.,TGTGCCAGCAGCTTACCCCGGGGGGTAAGCACAGATACGCAGTATTTT,CASSLPRGVSTDTQYF